The source of this TCR beta chain is a study of blood T cell repertoires in COVID-19. In the study overall: The origin of the acute and convalescent COVID-19 samples was the United States, Italy and Spain. Sources were T cells, B-cell-depleted T cells, or PBMCs; the material itself was cDNA or gDNA.

Germline V gene lookup returns CDR1 SGHRS and CDR2 YFSETQ. The CDR3 length is 11 residues. Between the trimmed V and J ends, which lost 5 bases and 7 bases, there was a span of 9 bases. In the authors' methods: Using reference gene primer amplification, nucleated cell counts were estimated. The repertoire was sequenced with immunoSEQ multiplex PCR; TCRdb's copy has only in-frame clones and lacks some. The DNA was the basis for D and trimming; V, J and clone size are from that table. The sample consists of about 140,000 clones, about nine tenths of them appearing once. The sequenced material came from peripheral blood. The chain uses TRBV5-1 and TRBJ1-1; D gene ambiguous. The sequence was obtained from a human donor in a cohort sampled during active COVID-19. The CDR3 here is CASSRGDEAFF. For the CDR3, the DNA is TGCGCCAGCAGTCGGGGAGATGAAGCTTTCTTT.